The 15 T cell receptor beta chains given below trace back to one sample, sequenced in a study of blood T cell repertoires in COVID-19 (dated by TCRdb to about 2020). Library method: the immunoSEQ multiplex PCR assay. The immuneACCESS repertoire file appears here via TCRdb, limited to in-frame rearrangements. These files lack a portion of the clones; in checked studies, under half of the deficit traces to unresolved V genes, and the cause of the others is not known. The sample table records 250,000 to 300,000 clones; about nine tenths of these occur just once. The top ten hold about 14% of the sample. Sequencing input: PBMCs or T cells enriched from blood (not recorded which). The receptors here all came from a man aged 18-30 years who had recovered from COVID-19.

The CDR3 protein is CAWSVYSGNTIYF. The DNA for the CDR3 is TGTGCCTGGAGTGTATACTCTGGAAACACCATATATTTT. This chain uses TRBV30 with TRBJ1-3; no reliable D call. In germline, CDR1 is GTSNPN, CDR2 SVGIG (reference sequence). Trimming cost V 0 bases and J 0 bases, with 3 bases left between them. The CDR3 loop spans 13 amino acids. Based on the CDR3 plus reference TRBV30 and TRBJ1-3, the full variable domain is SQTIHQWPATLVQPVGSPLSLECTVEGTSNPNLYWYRQAAGRGLQLLFYSVGIGQISSEVPQNLSASRPQDRQFILSSKKLLLSDSGFYLCAWSVYSGNTIYFGEGSWLTVV.

The chain carries TRBV7-8 and TRBJ1-3; 7 bases agree with TRBD1. CDR3 size: 15 residues. Trimming cost V 5 bases and J 0 bases; bases outside gene matches: 4. Germline-derived CDR1 and CDR2 are SGHVS and FQNEAQ. As DNA, the CDR3 is TGTGCCAGCAGCCCGGACAGGATCTCTGGAAACACCATATATTTT. Amino acid sequence: CASSPDRISGNTIYF.

The sample holds a few counts of this clone. The chain combines TRBV5-4 with TRBJ2-3; no definite D call. This CDR3 region has 14 residues. Germline-derived CDR1 and CDR2 are SGHNT and YYREEE (reference sequence). The V end lost 2 bases, the J end lost 6 bases, and 13 bases lay between the germline ends. The CDR3 DNA reads TGTGCCAGCAGCTTTCGCGGAGCCGCGGATACGCAGTATTTT. It is translated as CASSFRGAADTQYF.

This rearrangement joins TRBV5-6 to TRBJ2-7; the match to TRBD1 covers 7 bases. Germline CDR1 and CDR2: SGHDT and YYEEEE. CDR3 length: 15 residues. V dropped 1 base and J dropped 4; count of bases not matched to a gene: 8. The CDR3 region is CASSLYRGSKYEQYF. CDR3 DNA sequence: TGTGCCAGCAGCTTGTACAGGGGTAGTAAGTACGAGCAGTACTTC.

V and J are TRBV13 and TRBJ2-7; 7 bases line up with TRBD2. V gave up 5 bases and J gave up 1 base; unmatched junction bases: 11. CDR1 and CDR2 from the germline V gene are PRHDT and FYEKMQ (reference sequence). The CDR3 covers 16 residues. The CDR3, as DNA: TGTGCCAGCAGCCCTCCTCTAGCGGAGGGGTCCTACGAGCAGTACTTC. It is translated as CASSPPLAEGSYEQYF.

The chain employs TRBV19 and TRBJ1-1; no clear D gene. Per germline, CDR1 LNHDA and CDR2 SQIVND (reference sequence). The CDR3 has 15 residues. Trimming took 7 bases from V and 5 from J, leaving 20 bases between them. CDR3 in DNA: TGTGCCAGTACCCCACGGCTTTTTCGAGGAACTGAAGCTTTCTTT. This sequence encodes CASTPRLFRGTEAFF.

A word on this clone: The identical CDR3 is also encoded by other nucleotide sequences in the sample. This rearrangement joins TRBV28 to TRBJ2-5; D not certain. The V gene's germline CDR1 is MDHEN and CDR2 SYDVKM. V was trimmed by 6 bases and J by 5 bases, leaving 7 bases between them. There are 11 residues in the CDR3. DNA of the CDR3: TGTGCCAGCAGCCCTAGGGAGACCCAGTACTTC. This encodes CASSPRETQYF. The whole variable domain, remainder taken from reference TRBV28 and TRBJ2-5, is DVKVTQSSRYLVKRTGEKVFLECVQDMDHENMFWYRQDPGLGLRLIYFSYDVKMKEKGDIPEGYSVSREKKERFSLILESASTNQTSMYLCASSPRETQYFGPGTRLLVL.

This chain joins TRBV27 and TRBJ1-6; TRBD1 matches 8 bases. This CDR3 has 18 residues. Germline V gene data show CDR1 as MNHEY and CDR2 as SMNVEV (reference sequence). With 7 bases clipped from V and 6 bases from J, the junction kept 17 bases outside the gene matches. CDR3 DNA: TGTGCCAGCACTCTACAGGGGGGGACAAAAGGTCCTAATTCACCCCTCCACTTT. Translated: CASTLQGGTKGPNSPLHF.

The rearrangement uses TRBV18 and TRBJ2-7; a weak D match, TRBD2 (5 bases). CDR3 length: 17 amino acids. The germline V gene encodes CDR1 KGHSH and CDR2 LQKENI. V lost 0 bases and J lost 4, with 19 bases in between. The CDR3 reads CASSPPGSSHGVYEQYF. The CDR3 DNA sequence: TGTGCCAGCTCACCACCTGGGTCCTCACACGGGGTATACGAGCAGTACTTC.

The gene calls are TRBV28 and TRBJ1-5, with D unclear. This CDR3 contains 17 residues. Trimming shortened V by 0 bases and J by 3 bases, and 15 bases separated the two germline ends. Germline values: CDR1 MDHEN, CDR2 SYDVKM. The CDR3 loop reads CASSLWALRQNNQPQHF. CDR3 coding DNA: TGTGCCAGCAGTTTATGGGCACTACGTCAAAACAATCAGCCCCAGCATTTT.

The chain employs TRBV5-1 and TRBJ2-1, with TRBD2 matching over 13 bases. With V trimmed by 4 bases and J by 15 bases, 7 bases remained unmatched. The CDR3 loop spans 13 amino acids. CDR1 and CDR2 (germline): SGHRS, YFSETQ. This chain's CDR3 is CASSTGLAGVLFF. The CDR3 nucleotides are TGCGCCAGCAGCACCGGACTAGCGGGGGTCCTGTTCTTC.

This sequence joins TRBV7-9 and TRBJ2-3, with 9 nucleotides matching TRBD2. V was clipped by 0 bases and J by 5 bases; unmatched bases: 12. The CDR3 is 18 residues long. Germline CDR1 is SEHNR and CDR2 is FQNEAQ (reference sequence). The CDR3 nucleotides read TGTGCCAGCAGCTTAGCTAGCGGGAGTTTCACAAGTATAGATACGCAGTATTTT. Amino acid sequence: CASSLASGSFTSIDTQYF. Looking up the rest from reference TRBV7-9 and TRBJ2-3 gives the full variable domain: DTGVSQNPRHKITKRGQNVTFRCDPISEHNRLYWYRQTLGQGPEFLTYFQNEAQLEKSRLLSDRFSAERPKGSFSTLEIQRTEQGDSAMYLCASSLASGSFTSIDTQYFGPGTRLTVL.

The chain employs TRBV11-1 and TRBJ2-3; possible D gene TRBD2, 7 bases. This CDR3 contains 14 residues. Trimming removed 5 bases from V and 9 bases from J, with 18 bases in between. Germline values: CDR1 SGHAT, CDR2 FQDESV (reference sequence). The CDR3 DNA is TGTGCCAGCAGCCATGGGGCCTCGGGGGGCACGCAGTATTTT. Encoded protein: CASSHGASGGTQYF.

The chain is built from TRBV27 and TRBJ2-1; TRBD2 matches 8 bases. Germline CDR1 and CDR2: MNHEY and SMNVEV (reference sequence). This CDR3 has 16 amino acids. After removal of 7 bases from V and 1 base from J, the junction contained 9 bases not matched to a gene. The CDR3 DNA reads as TGTGCCAGCACCTCGGGGGGGGGTCCGTCCTACAATGAGCAGTTCTTC. Amino acid sequence: CASTSGGGPSYNEQFF.

V gene TRBV28 combines with J gene TRBJ2-5; D gene ambiguous. Trimming took 3 bases from V and 1 from J, leaving 3 bases between them. This CDR3 is built from 12 residues. In germline, CDR1 is MDHEN, CDR2 SYDVKM. CDR3 in DNA: TGTGCCAGCAGTTTCTCCCAAGAGACCCAGTACTTC. It yields the protein CASSFSQETQYF. The full variable domain, completed using reference TRBV28 and TRBJ2-5, is DVKVTQSSRYLVKRTGEKVFLECVQDMDHENMFWYRQDPGLGLRLIYFSYDVKMKEKGDIPEGYSVSREKKERFSLILESASTNQTSMYLCASSFSQETQYFGPGTRLLVL.